The 6 T cell receptor beta chains below were found in one sample sequenced in a study of vaccination effects on CD4 cells after COVID-19. Expansion with viral peptide pools was applied to antigen-specific CD4+ T cells by the ViraFEST assay prior to sequencing. Around day 10 of culture, CD4+ T cells were separated out. Participants each got two BNT162b2 or mRNA-1273 vaccine doses. These receptors have no identified antigens. Clones were read by immunoSEQ multiplex PCR, and TCRdb kept only the in-frame ones, dropping some. There are tens of thousands of clones in the sample; approximately 71% occur only once, and around 9% lies in the top ten. The source was CD4+ T cells from PBMCs cultured with HCoV-NL63 spike peptides, collected after COVID-19 vaccination. The source of these receptors is a human donor who received a COVID-19 vaccine.

J is TRBJ1-1 and V is TRBV18, with D possibly matching TRBD1 (5 bases). CDR1 is KGHSH, CDR2 LQKENI, per germline. V was cut by 2 bases and J by 0 bases, with 10 bases left in between. The CDR3 is 15 amino acids. Here the CDR3 reads CASSPINRMNTEAFF. Here the CDR3 DNA reads TGTGCCAGCTCACCAATTAACAGGATGAACACTGAAGCTTTCTTT.

The CDR3 DNA reads as TGTGCCAGCAGCTTGGGACTAAACTATGGCTACACCTTC. It codes for CASSLGLNYGYTF. The rearrangement joins TRBV5-6 to TRBJ1-2, with unresolved D. Germline loops: CDR1 SGHDT, CDR2 YYEEEE. The V end lost 0 bases, the J end lost 2 bases, and 5 bases lay between the germline ends. There are 13 residues in the CDR3.

V and J are TRBV21-1 and TRBJ2-5; the DNA was not used to check the table's D call, TRBD2. TRBV21-1 is a documented pseudogene. The CDR3 has 19 residues. The CDR3 DNA follows: TGTGCCAGCAGCAAAGAAGGTTGGACTAGCGGGAGGGCGAGGCAAACCCAGTACTTC. This codes for CASSKEGWTSGRARQTQYF.

This clone was counted only a few times. This rearrangement joins TRBV4-1 to TRBJ1-5, with no clear D. Germline lookup yields CDR1 MGHRA and CDR2 YSYEKL. Between the trimmed V and J ends, which lost 1 base and 2 bases, there was a span of 6 bases. CDR3 size: 14 residues. The CDR3 is CASSQAGGNQPQHF. CDR3 coding DNA: TGCGCCAGCAGCCAAGCAGGTGGCAATCAGCCCCAGCATTTT.

As DNA, the CDR3 is TGTGCCAGCAGTTACTCTCCGTTCTCTGGAAACACCATATATTTT. As protein: CASSYSPFSGNTIYF. The chain recombines TRBV6-5 with TRBJ1-3, with unresolved D. The length of the CDR3 is 15 residues. The germline V and J ends were trimmed by 0 bases and 0 bases, with 6 bases remaining between them. Germline V CDR1 and CDR2: MNHEY, SVGAGI.

This clone ranks as medium-sized. The chain employs TRBV7-2 and TRBJ2-7, with a weak D call TRBD1 (6 bases). The CDR3 extends over 14 amino acids. V dropped 2 bases and J dropped 0 bases, with 8 bases sitting between them. The germline V gene encodes CDR1 SGHTA and CDR2 FQGNSA. The CDR3: CASSLNRVSYEQYF. CDR3 in DNA: TGTGCCAGCAGCTTAAACAGGGTCTCCTACGAGCAGTACTTC.